A selection of T cell receptor beta chains follows, all from one sample in a study of OX40 agonist ivuxolimab in advanced cancers. Assay: immunoSEQ multiplex PCR; the TCRdb copy retains only in-frame clones and omits some. The data contain 65,000 to 75,000 clones, about 88% of them singletons. The specimen comprised CD4+ or CD8+ T cells sorted from blood, sampled in a trial of the OX40 agonist ivuxolimab. The receptors were sampled from an adult with an advanced solid tumor such as melanoma, head and neck, liver or kidney cancer. Each CDR3 is given with its conserved first and last residue. D genes are given only for firm matches.

>TRBD2|TRBV19
CASSMGSSGGTGELFF
>NA|TRBV28
CASREPGRRDYEQYF
>NA|TRBV9
CASSPGAAQRDEQFF
>TRBD1|TRBV6-1
CASSGRDRSFLGNTIYF
>TRBD2|TRBV7-8
CARVAGGPGRETQYF
>TRBD1|TRBV19
CASRGTGVTGELFF
>NA|TRBV10-3
CAISGGSFEGITEAFF
>TRBD2|TRBV4-1
CASSQARTSGQYF
>NA|TRBV21-1
CASSTGTGINEKLFF
>NA|TRBV6-6
CASSSGGIVDTQYF
>NA|TRBV5-1
CASSIGLNTEAFF
>TRBD2|TRBV28
CASRRGASTDTQYF
>NA|TRBV29-1
CSVGDDSTIYGYTF
>TRBD2|TRBV7-2
CASSVAGGGTGELFF
>NA|TRBV18
CASSPGQGNSYEQYF
>NA|TRBV30
CAWKGGRNQPQHF
>NA|TRBV7-2
CASSSLRGRNYGYTF
>TRBD1|TRBV9
CASSVTRDSYEKLFF